These T cell receptor beta chains were read from a single sample in a study of blood T cell repertoires in COVID-19. TCRdb keeps only in-frame clones here, not all; method: immunoSEQ multiplex PCR. The data hold 270,000 or so clones, with about 89% observed a single time. Specimen: PBMCs or T cells enriched from blood (not recorded which). The receptors were gathered from a woman between 18 and 30 years old who had recovered from COVID-19. The conserved cysteine and the conserved F or W are not part of the CDR3 here. Fields, in order: J gene, V gene, CDR3 protein.

>TRBJ2-3|TRBV10-3
AISGRTSNADTQY
>TRBJ2-1|TRBV19
ASSPSAAGNEQF
>TRBJ1-1|TRBV15
ATSRDAGANTEAF
>TRBJ2-1|TRBV10-2
ASSEGSGGAYYNEQF
>TRBJ1-3|TRBV4-1
ASSQGGGRVSGNTIY
>TRBJ1-6|TRBV5-4
ASSLQDNSPLH
>TRBJ2-7|TRBV27
ASSLTRDSYEQY
>TRBJ1-1|TRBV4-2
ASSQADRDNTEAF
>TRBJ2-3|TRBV2
ASSETPTGGSTDTQY
>TRBJ2-5|TRBV7-7
ATDLGENQETQY
>TRBJ1-3|TRBV6-6
ASSYLANSGNTIY
>TRBJ2-2|TRBV30
AWSVIAQAAGELF
>TRBJ2-2|TRBV2
ASQAAFGVGELF
>TRBJ2-7|TRBV9
ASSPTSGGTGYEQY
>TRBJ2-1|TRBV5-1
ASSLPHNEQF
>TRBJ2-1|TRBV19
ASSHFLGASGPPEQF
>TRBJ2-7|TRBV30
AWSRGQFNEQY
>TRBJ1-1|TRBV7-9
ASSLAGTYAF
>TRBJ2-3|TRBV7-2
ASSLPTSGSRTDTQY
>TRBJ1-4|TRBV6-1
ASSEGYSTNEKLF
>TRBJ2-1|TRBV7-2
ASSLTVRVYNEQF
>TRBJ1-6|TRBV9
ASSPGGGSNSPLH
>TRBJ2-3|TRBV5-1
ASSAGQGRTDTQY